This T cell receptor (beta chain) was captured by sequencing in a study of blood T cell repertoires in COVID-19. Study context: Sites across the United States, Italy and Spain contributed samples from acute and convalescent COVID-19. Nucleic acid was either cDNA or gDNA, and it came from T cells, B-cell-depleted T cells, or PBMCs.

Unmatched junction bases numbered 5, after V lost 4 bases and J lost 1 base. The germline CDR1 and CDR2 sequences are SGHKS and YYEKEE (reference sequence). The CDR3 contains 15 residues. Authors' data handling: The assay estimated nucleated cells by amplifying reference gene primers. Generated by immunoSEQ multiplex PCR, the TCRdb table keeps only in-frame clones and is missing some. V, J and clone size derive from that table, while D and trimming were established from the DNA sequence. This sample yields around 160,000 clones, of which roughly four fifths are seen a single time; 13% to 15% belongs to the top ten.

The sample consisted of peripheral blood. This chain links TRBV5-5 with TRBJ2-7, with 10 bases aligning to TRBD1. The TCR sequence derives from a human donor with acute or convalescent COVID-19. The donor label of this sample is uncertain. CDR3 sequence reads: CASSAPGQGSYEQYF. The CDR3 nucleotides read TGTGCCAGCAGCGCTCCGGGACAGGGGTCCTACGAGCAGTACTTC.